This is a list of T cell receptor beta chains from one sample in a study of cytomegalovirus exposure and HLA in healthy donors. Only in-frame clones appear in the TCRdb table, and some are missing; sequencing was by immunoSEQ multiplex PCR. The table has over 130,000 clones, roughly 77% seen once. The specimen was PBMCs. These receptors all stem from a woman in her thirties in good health and CMV-seronegative. The CDR3 runs from the conserved cysteine through the conserved F or W. The D gene is left open where the match is weak. Clone size appears in some rows only: once, few, many, or a class for an expanded clone.

cdr3_length,v_call,d_call,j_call,clone_size,cdr3_aa,cdr3_nt
16,TRBV28,-,TRBJ2-5,-,CASSPHFQADQETQYF,TGTGCCAGCAGTCCCCATTTCCAGGCAGACCAAGAGACCCAGTACTTC
15,TRBV10-3,-,TRBJ2-1,-,CAITDGRADYNEQFF,TGTGCCATCACCGACGGCCGAGCGGACTACAATGAGCAGTTCTTC
16,TRBV9,TRBD2,TRBJ2-2,-,CASSAKRGAGTGELFF,TGTGCCAGCAGCGCAAAGCGGGGGGCGGGAACCGGGGAGCTGTTTTTT
13,TRBV7-8,-,TRBJ2-7,-,CASNLRPAYEQYF,TGTGCCAGCAACTTGAGGCCGGCCTACGAGCAGTACTTC
15,TRBV6-5,TRBD2,TRBJ2-1,-,CASNLGGGRGDEQFF,TGTGCCAGCAATCTAGGTGGCGGACGGGGGGATGAGCAGTTCTTC
14,TRBV28,-,TRBJ1-5,-,CASSLWSRVSPQHF,TGTGCCAGCAGTTTATGGTCCAGGGTATCGCCCCAGCATTTT
15,TRBV27,TRBD1,TRBJ1-2,-,CASSSRQGADYGYTF,TGTGCCAGCAGTTCCCGACAGGGGGCTGACTATGGCTACACCTTC
15,TRBV27,TRBD1,TRBJ1-2,-,CASSPGTGVNYGYTF,TGTGCCAGCAGTCCGGGAACAGGGGTCAACTATGGCTACACCTTC
13,TRBV7-9,TRBD1,TRBJ1-2,-,CASSFPGQGSYTF,TGTGCCAGCAGCTTCCCGGGACAGGGTAGCTACACCTTC
15,TRBV19,TRBD1,TRBJ1-4,-,CASSLRTGTDEKLFF,TGTGCCAGTAGTCTCAGGACAGGAACCGATGAAAAACTGTTTTTT
13,TRBV18,-,TRBJ2-3,once,CASSPQGKSTQYF,TGTGCCAGCTCACCTCAGGGGAAGAGTACGCAGTATTTT
14,TRBV6-5,-,TRBJ1-1,-,CASPGRSLNTEAFF,TGTGCCAGCCCGGGGAGGAGCCTCAACACTGAAGCTTTCTTT
14,TRBV2,-,TRBJ1-4,-,CASSVQITNEKLFF,TGTGCCAGCAGTGTTCAGATAACTAATGAAAAACTGTTTTTT
17,TRBV5-4,-,TRBJ2-5,-,CASSLGGPSREQETQYF,TGTGCCAGCAGCCTGGGCGGTCCATCCAGAGAGCAAGAGACCCAGTACTTC
15,TRBV6-1,TRBD1,TRBJ1-2,few,CASSEDRGGNYGYTF,TGTGCCAGCAGTGAGGACAGGGGGGGGAACTATGGCTACACCTTC
14,TRBV28,TRBD1,TRBJ1-1,-,CASRRDRGALQAFF,TGTGCCAGCAGACGGGACAGGGGGGCCCTGCAAGCTTTCTTT
14,TRBV4-1,-,TRBJ2-2,-,CASRRSEFTGELFF,TGCGCCAGCAGACGTAGCGAGTTTACCGGGGAGCTGTTTTTT
13,TRBV9,-,TRBJ2-1,-,CASSPGSYNEQFF,TGTGCCAGCAGCCCAGGGTCCTACAATGAGCAGTTCTTC
15,TRBV5-1,TRBD1,TRBJ1-1,-,CASSEGTGGNTEAFF,TGCGCCAGCAGCGAAGGGACAGGTGGGAACACTGAAGCTTTCTTT
12,TRBV6-5,-,TRBJ2-5,-,CASSYGPETQYF,TGTGCCAGCAGTTACGGGCCGGAGACCCAGTACTTC
15,TRBV7-3,-,TRBJ1-6,-,CASSRRGSYNSPLHF,TGTGCCAGCAGCCGCAGGGGTTCCTATAATTCACCCCTCCACTTT
12,TRBV6-5,TRBD2,TRBJ2-3,few,CAAGGVTDTQYF,TGTGCCGCGGGGGGGGTCACAGATACGCAGTATTTT
18,TRBV4-1,-,TRBJ2-2,-,CASSQDPTANANTGELFF,TGCGCCAGCAGCCAAGACCCTACAGCCAACGCGAACACCGGGGAGCTGTTTTTT
16,TRBV6-5,TRBD2,TRBJ2-2,few,CASSYQGGGNTGELFF,TGTGCCAGCAGCTACCAAGGCGGGGGGAACACCGGGGAGCTGTTTTTT
16,TRBV6-4,TRBD2,TRBJ2-3,once,CASSDSRGGGTDTQYF,TGTGCCAGCAGTGACTCCCGCGGGGGGGGCACAGATACGCAGTATTTT
17,TRBV30,-,TRBJ1-1,-,CAWSRARTSVSGTEAFF,TGTGCCTGGAGTAGGGCGAGGACATCCGTTTCAGGCACTGAAGCTTTCTTT
15,TRBV9,-,TRBJ2-5,-,CASSVGRGNQETQYF,TGTGCCAGCAGCGTAGGCAGGGGTAACCAAGAGACCCAGTACTTC
15,TRBV29-1,TRBD2,TRBJ2-1,-,CSVETTSGMDNEQFF,TGCAGCGTTGAAACAACTAGCGGGATGGACAATGAGCAGTTCTTC
14,TRBV4-1,-,TRBJ2-1,-,CASSQETSRGEQFF,TGCGCCAGCAGCCAAGAAACCTCCCGGGGTGAGCAGTTCTTC
17,TRBV13,TRBD1,TRBJ2-3,-,CASSLDVRQGGTDTQYF,TGTGCCAGCAGCTTAGACGTTCGACAGGGGGGCACAGATACGCAGTATTTT
15,TRBV5-5,TRBD2,TRBJ2-1,-,CASSSGLARYNEQFF,TGTGCCAGCAGCTCCGGACTAGCGAGGTACAATGAGCAGTTCTTC
14,TRBV19,TRBD2,TRBJ2-1,few,CASNSGGDYNEQFF,TGTGCCAGTAACTCCGGGGGGGACTACAATGAGCAGTTCTTC
13,TRBV6-5,TRBD1,TRBJ1-2,-,CASRLGTGRGYTF,TGTGCCAGCAGACTAGGGACAGGTCGTGGCTACACCTTC
15,TRBV6-1,TRBD1,TRBJ1-1,few,CASSPRTGVNTEAFF,TGTGCCAGCAGTCCCCGGACAGGGGTCAACACTGAAGCTTTCTTT
13,TRBV7-3,TRBD1,TRBJ1-2,-,CASRRDSNYGYTF,TGTGCCAGCCGCAGGGACAGCAACTATGGCTACACCTTC
16,TRBV5-4,TRBD2,TRBJ2-5,-,CASRLTTSGGQETQYF,TGTGCCAGCAGACTCACGACTAGCGGGGGGCAAGAGACCCAGTACTTC
13,TRBV5-1,TRBD1,TRBJ1-2,-,CASRTGEGYGYTF,TGCGCCAGCCGAACAGGGGAAGGCTATGGCTACACCTTC
15,TRBV5-1,-,TRBJ2-2,-,CASSLSPSNTGELFF,TGCGCCAGCAGCTTGAGCCCATCGAACACCGGGGAGCTGTTTTTT
14,TRBV11-3,-,TRBJ2-2,-,CASSPQTGHGELFF,TGTGCCAGCAGCCCCCAGACAGGTCACGGGGAGCTGTTTTTT
10,TRBV29-1,-,TRBJ2-3,-,CSVEETTQYF,TGCAGCGTTGAAGAAACAACGCAGTATTTT
17,TRBV13,-,TRBJ2-3,-,CASSQRPETRITDTQYF,TGTGCCAGCAGCCAGCGACCTGAGACTAGGATCACAGATACGCAGTATTTT
16,TRBV6-6,-,TRBJ2-4,few,CASSHPGGNDQNIQYF,TGTGCCAGCAGCCACCCTGGGGGGAATGACCAAAACATTCAGTACTTC
19,TRBV7-9,TRBD1,TRBJ1-4,-,CASSRTLSDRDPTNEKLFF,TGTGCCAGCAGCCGTACCTTATCGGACAGGGATCCAACTAATGAAAAACTGTTTTTT
16,TRBV4-2,TRBD2,TRBJ2-3,few,CASSQVAGGQADTQYF,TGTGCCAGCAGCCAAGTCGCGGGGGGGCAAGCAGATACGCAGTATTTT
14,TRBV7-9,-,TRBJ2-3,few,CASSLAGDTDTQYF,TGTGCCAGCAGCTTAGCGGGAGACACAGATACGCAGTATTTT
15,TRBV5-1,TRBD2,TRBJ2-3,once,CASKLAGPSTDTQYF,TGCGCCAGTAAACTAGCGGGGCCTAGCACAGATACGCAGTATTTT
13,TRBV25-1,-,TRBJ2-5,-,CASSLRVSETQYF,TGTGCCAGCAGTCTGCGGGTATCAGAGACCCAGTACTTC
13,TRBV5-1,TRBD1,TRBJ2-3,-,CASYRGQGDTQYF,TGCGCCAGCTACCGGGGACAGGGAGATACGCAGTATTTT
15,TRBV5-4,-,TRBJ1-2,once,CASSTPQGITYGYTF,TGTGCCAGCAGCACTCCACAGGGAATTACCTATGGCTACACCTTC
15,TRBV10-1,TRBD1,TRBJ1-1,-,CASSESTGYDTEAFF,TGCGCCAGCAGTGAGTCGACAGGGTATGACACTGAAGCTTTCTTT